Sequencing of this TCR beta chain was carried out in a study of sequential checkpoint blockade in melanoma. Study results and limitations: In arm A, pretreatment tumor clonality was associated with response. Patients with week-13 increases in T-cell fraction and clonality benefited about 30 times more often.

This clone was seen ten or more times. Its antigen is unknown. The CDR3 consists of 14 residues. The table came from immunoSEQ multiplex PCR; TCRdb's copy has only in-frame clones and leaves some out. Of over 3,000 clones listed, about 23% are singletons. Treatment indicated: randomized to nivolumab then ipilimumab (arm A) or the reverse (arm B). The chain couples TRBV12-2 to TRBJ2-1; TRBD2, the table's D call, lacks a check against the DNA. TRBV12-2 is classified as a pseudogene. This clonotype was obtained from a human donor with melanoma. The source material was tumor tissue (inferred from file names), sampled from a patient given nivolumab and ipilimumab in sequence. The CDR3 DNA sequence: TGTGCCGGATGGGAGGGGCGCGACAACAATGAGCAGTTCTTC. This translates into CAGWEGRDNNEQFF.